These 16 T cell receptor beta chains came from one sample sequenced in a study of cytomegalovirus exposure and HLA in healthy donors (dated by TCRdb to the late 2010s). Library method: the immunoSEQ multiplex PCR assay. For the multiplex PCR, a mixture combining 60 forward primers for TCR Vbeta segments and 13 reverse primers for TCR Jbeta segments was used. As stored in TCRdb, this immuneACCESS dataset retains in-frame rearrangements with V and J assigned. A fraction of the clones does not appear; measured against another copy, unresolved V genes explain less than half of the discrepancy, and the remainder lacks a known reason. In all, the sample holds 200,000 or so clones, and approximately 83% of those were seen once. The ten largest clones capture roughly 0.097% of the sample. Sequenced sample: PBMCs. The receptors come from a boy aged 2-9 years in good health and CMV-seronegative.

The chain couples TRBV10-1 to TRBJ1-5, with D possibly being TRBD1 (6 bases). The CDR3 runs 18 residues. CDR1 WNHNN and CDR2 SYGVQD come from the germline V gene (reference sequence). The V end lost 2 bases, the J end lost 7 bases, and 24 bases lay between the germline ends. CDR3 residues: CASSEPTGNMVPRQPQHF. The CDR3 nucleotides read TGCGCCAGCAGTGAGCCGACAGGTAACATGGTCCCCCGGCAGCCCCAGCATTTT.

The gene calls are TRBV2 and TRBJ1-2, with TRBD1 identical over 12 bases. V was pared by 8 bases and J by 8 bases, with 6 bases of the junction left unmatched. Germline values: CDR1 SNHLY, CDR2 FYNNEI. The CDR3 totals 13 residues. In DNA, the CDR3 is TGTGCCAGCCGGGACAGGGGGCCAGCCGGCTACACCTTC. It encodes CASRDRGPAGYTF.

This clone was observed a handful of times. The genes are TRBV4-2 and TRBJ2-1, with D possibly being TRBD2 (6 bases). The V gene lost 5 bases and the J gene lost 7 bases, with 12 bases spanning the gap. The length of the CDR3 is 13 residues. Germline CDR1 LGHNA, CDR2 YNFKEQ. The CDR3 here is CASSMGLPNEQFF. The CDR3 coding sequence is TGTGCCAGCAGCATGGGACTTCCTAATGAGCAGTTCTTC.

J is TRBJ2-7 and V is TRBV19; 7 bases fit TRBD1. CDR1 is LNHDA, CDR2 SQIVND, per germline (reference sequence). This CDR3 has 12 residues. With V trimmed by 4 bases and J by 6 bases, 3 bases remained unmatched. CDR3: CASSRTGREQYF. For the CDR3, the DNA is TGTGCCAGTAGTAGGACAGGCCGCGAGCAGTACTTC. Full variable domain (remainder filled in from reference TRBV19 and TRBJ2-7): DGGITQSPKYLFRKEGQNVTLSCEQNLNHDAMYWYRQDPGQGLRLIYYSQIVNDFQKGDIAEGYSVSREKKESFPLTVTSAQKNPTAFYLCASSRTGREQYFGPGTRLTVT.

This sequence joins TRBV19 and TRBJ2-5, with a weak D call TRBD2 (6 bases). Germline CDR1 and CDR2: LNHDA and SQIVND (reference sequence). Trimming removed 1 base at V and 4 bases at J, with 10 bases between. CDR3 length: 14 residues. CDR3 DNA: TGTGCCAGTAGTATAGTCGGGGGTCCAGAGACCCAGTACTTC. This codes for CASSIVGGPETQYF.

The CDR3 coding sequence is TGTGCCAGTAGTATAGTCTCGGGGTCCGGGGAGCTGTTTTTT. As protein: CASSIVSGSGELFF. This chain connects TRBV19 to TRBJ2-2; TRBD2 is a possible D gene (5 bases). Trimming pared 1 base from V and 6 bases from J, leaving 9 bases between. The CDR3 covers 14 residues. CDR1 LNHDA and CDR2 SQIVND come from the germline V gene (reference sequence). Filled out from reference TRBV19 and TRBJ2-2, the complete variable domain reads DGGITQSPKYLFRKEGQNVTLSCEQNLNHDAMYWYRQDPGQGLRLIYYSQIVNDFQKGDIAEGYSVSREKKESFPLTVTSAQKNPTAFYLCASSIVSGSGELFFGEGSRLTVL.

Remarks on this clone: Other DNA sequences in this specimen translate into the identical CDR3. This sequence joins TRBV7-8 and TRBJ1-5; 9 nucleotides agree with TRBD1. Germline-derived CDR1 and CDR2 are SGHVS and FQNEAQ. This CDR3 region has 17 residues. V lost 5 bases to trimming and J lost 2 bases; unmatched junction nucleotides: 10. The CDR3 is CASSKDRGIGGNQPQHF. As DNA, the CDR3 is TGTGCCAGCAGCAAGGACAGGGGCATAGGGGGCAATCAGCCCCAGCATTTT.

This clone was seen a handful of times. The V gene is TRBV6-5, the J gene TRBJ1-3, with D perhaps matching TRBD1 (5 bases). The CDR3 sequence is 15 residues long. V was cut by 0 bases and J by 2 bases, with 8 bases left in between. Germline CDR1 reads MNHEY; CDR2 reads SVGAGI. CDR3 bases: TGTGCCAGCAGTTACTCGACGGGGGCTGGAAACACCATATATTTT. It is translated as CASSYSTGAGNTIYF.

This sequence joins TRBV10-2 and TRBJ2-1; D might be TRBD2 (5 bases). Looked up from germline, CDR1 is WSHSY and CDR2 is SAAADI. The CDR3 is 14 amino acids. V was cut by 7 bases and J by 0 bases, with 10 bases left in between. Here the CDR3 DNA reads TGCGCCAGCAAGGACTTGGGCTCCTACAATGAGCAGTTCTTC. This codes for CASKDLGSYNEQFF.

The rearrangement links TRBV7-6 to TRBJ2-5, with 7 nucleotides matching TRBD2. The CDR3 runs to 12 residues. With V trimmed by 4 bases and J by 5 bases, 1 base remained unmatched. CDR1 and CDR2 (germline): SGHVS, FNYEAQ. The CDR3 sequence: CASSSGGETQYF. In DNA form, the CDR3 reads TGTGCCAGCAGCTCCGGGGGGGAGACCCAGTACTTC.

This clone was found once. V is TRBV5-1 and J is TRBJ1-2; 10 nucleotides align to TRBD1. The V and J ends lost 0 bases and 1 base, in that order; junction bases with no gene match: 6. The CDR3 totals 17 residues. CDR1 is SGHRS, CDR2 YFSETQ, per germline. The CDR3 region has the DNA TGCGCCAGCAGCTTGGTGGGACAGGGGTCCCTTAACTATGGCTACACCTTC. Translation: CASSLVGQGSLNYGYTF.

This clone was seen only a few times. The chain links TRBV6-1 to TRBJ2-4; tentatively, D is TRBD2 (6 bases). Germline assignment: CDR1 MNHNS and CDR2 SASEGT. V was shortened by 4 bases and J by 8 bases, with 12 bases between the two germline ends. The CDR3 totals 13 residues. CDR3 amino acids: CASSAGGQYIQYF. The CDR3 DNA is TGTGCCAGCAGTGCCGGGGGTCAGTACATTCAGTACTTC.

The chain has TRBV5-1 and TRBJ1-1; 7 bases are a match to TRBD1. The CDR3 spans 15 residues. From germline, CDR1 is SGHRS and CDR2 YFSETQ. The V segment lost 3 bases and the J segment 2 bases; nucleotides outside the gene matches: 7. The CDR3 bases are TGCGCCAGCAGCTGGGGACAGCCAGTCAACACTGAAGCTTTCTTT. It codes for CASSWGQPVNTEAFF.

This chain joins TRBV7-2 and TRBJ2-2, with a weak D call TRBD2 (5 bases). This CDR3 comprises 13 residues. Germline CDR1 and CDR2: SGHTA and FQGNSA. V shed 2 bases and J shed 8 bases, with 9 bases lying between them. In DNA form, the CDR3 reads TGTGCCAGCAGCTTAAAACCGGGAGGGGAGCTGTTTTTT. Amino acid sequence: CASSLKPGGELFF.

This clone occurred a few times. This sequence joins TRBV29-1 and TRBJ2-3; D gene ambiguous. The CDR3 extends over 13 amino acids. The V gene lost 4 bases and the J gene lost 6 bases, with 14 bases spanning the gap. Germline assignment: CDR1 SQVTM and CDR2 ANQGSEA. CDR3 in amino acids: CSVGAGRWDTQYF. DNA of the CDR3: TGCAGCGTTGGGGCAGGTCGGTGGGATACGCAGTATTTT.

This chain links TRBV6-5 with TRBJ2-5; a possible D gene is TRBD2 (5 bases). Germline values: CDR1 MNHEY, CDR2 SVGAGI. V was trimmed by 2 bases and J by 2 bases, leaving 9 bases between them. CDR3 length: 14 amino acids. The CDR3 nucleotides are TGTGCCAGCAGTTACAGCGGCGCGCAAGAGACCCAGTACTTC. This gives the protein CASSYSGAQETQYF.